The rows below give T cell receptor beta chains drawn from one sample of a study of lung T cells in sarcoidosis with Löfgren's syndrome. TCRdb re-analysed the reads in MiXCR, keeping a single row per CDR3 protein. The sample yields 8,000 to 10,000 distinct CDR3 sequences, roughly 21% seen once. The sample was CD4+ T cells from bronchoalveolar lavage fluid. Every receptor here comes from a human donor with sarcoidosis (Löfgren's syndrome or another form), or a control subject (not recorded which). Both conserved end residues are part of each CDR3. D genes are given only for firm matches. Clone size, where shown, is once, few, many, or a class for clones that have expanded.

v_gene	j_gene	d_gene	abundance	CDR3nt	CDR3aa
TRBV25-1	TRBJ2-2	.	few	TGTATCACTAGCAGTGGCACCGGGGAGCTGTTTTTT	CITSSGTGELFF
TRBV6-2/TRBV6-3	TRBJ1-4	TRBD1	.	TGTGCCAGCAGTTACTCGATTCCCGGGACAGGGATGGATGAAAAACTGTTTTTT	CASSYSIPGTGMDEKLFF
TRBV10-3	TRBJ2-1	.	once	TGTGCCATCAGTGCAAGACAAAACAATGAGCAGTTCTTC	CAISARQNNEQFF
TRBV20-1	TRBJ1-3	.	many	TGCAGTGCTGACAGCCCTGGAAACACCATATATTTT	CSADSPGNTIYF
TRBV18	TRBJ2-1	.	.	TGTGCCAGCTCACCGGACGGCAATGAGCAGTTCTTC	CASSPDGNEQFF
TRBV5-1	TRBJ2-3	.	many	TGCGCCAGCAGCTTAGCCTACTACGCAGATACGCAGTATTTT	CASSLAYYADTQYF
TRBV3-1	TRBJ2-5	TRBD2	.	TGTGCCAGCAGCCCGGGACTAGCGGGGGCCCAAGAGACCCAGTACTTC	CASSPGLAGAQETQYF
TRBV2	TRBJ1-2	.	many	TGTGCCAGCAGTTTTGAAGGGTCCTATGGCTACACCTTC	CASSFEGSYGYTF
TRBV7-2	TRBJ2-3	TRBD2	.	TGTGCCAGCAGCGCCCTAGCGGGGGGGCTCACAGATACGCAGTATTTT	CASSALAGGLTDTQYF
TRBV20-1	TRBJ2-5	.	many	TGCAGTGCTTTCTTGACTAAACAAGAGACCCAGTACTTC	CSAFLTKQETQYF
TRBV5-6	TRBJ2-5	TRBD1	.	TGTGCCAGCAGCTCCTCGGGGGGACAGGGGGAGACCCAGTACTTC	CASSSSGGQGETQYF
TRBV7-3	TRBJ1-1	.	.	TGTGCCAGCAGTCCGCAACAAGGTACTGAAGATTTCTTT	CASSPQQGTEDFF
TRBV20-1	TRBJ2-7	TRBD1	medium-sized	TGCAGTGCCGTACAGGGGTGGACCTACGAGCAGTACTTC	CSAVQGWTYEQYF
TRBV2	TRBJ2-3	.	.	TGTGCCATCCCGAGGGGGGGCGGGGGACCGACAGGTACGCAGTATTTT	CAIPRGGGGPTGTQYF
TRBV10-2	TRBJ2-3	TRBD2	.	TGCGCCAGCCGTCTAGCGGAACCCTCGGGATATACGCAGTATTTT	CASRLAEPSGYTQYF
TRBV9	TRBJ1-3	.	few	TGTGCCAGCAGCCCCAGCGGCTCTGGAAACACCATATATTTT	CASSPSGSGNTIYF
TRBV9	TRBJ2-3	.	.	TGTGCCAGCAGCGTAGGTGGAGGACTTACAGATACGCAGTATTTT	CASSVGGGLTDTQYF
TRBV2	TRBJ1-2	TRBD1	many	TGTGCCAGCCGGACAGGGTACTATGGCTACACCTTC	CASRTGYYGYTF
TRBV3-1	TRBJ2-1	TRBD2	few	TGTGCCAGCAGCCAAACCTTGCGGGGGGGCCGCAATGAGCAGTTCTTC	CASSQTLRGGRNEQFF